A single sample gave rise to the 23 T cell receptor beta chains below, sequenced in a study of OX40 agonist ivuxolimab in advanced cancers. Libraries were prepared by immunoSEQ multiplex PCR; TCRdb keeps only in-frame clonotypes and omits some of them. The sample comprises some 65,000 clones, 85% of which are singletons, and roughly 4% rests with the top ten. The starting material was CD4+ or CD8+ T cells sorted from blood, obtained in a trial of the OX40 agonist ivuxolimab. These receptor sequences come from an adult with an advanced solid tumor such as melanoma, head and neck, liver or kidney cancer.

This sequence joins TRBV19 and TRBJ2-5; a possible D gene is TRBD1 (5 bases). CDR3 length: 14 residues. CDR1 is LNHDA and CDR2 is SQIVND in the germline V gene (reference sequence). Trimming removed 1 base at V and 5 bases at J, with 11 bases between. The chain's CDR3 is CASSIGRVRETQYF. The CDR3 DNA is TGTGCCAGTAGTATAGGCAGGGTGCGGGAGACCCAGTACTTC.

The chain links TRBV28 to TRBJ1-2; D is unclear. The CDR3 extends over 15 amino acids. V lost 5 bases, J lost 0 bases, and 13 bases lay in between. Germline lookup yields CDR1 MDHEN and CDR2 SYDVKM. The CDR3 loop is CASSTTALANYGYTF. CDR3 coding DNA: TGTGCCAGCAGTACAACAGCGTTAGCTAACTATGGCTACACCTTC.

This chain uses TRBV6-1 with TRBJ2-4, with D maybe TRBD1 (6 bases). The CDR3 is made up of 16 amino acids. Germline-derived CDR1 and CDR2 are MNHNS and SASEGT. Trimming pared 1 base from V and 2 bases from J, leaving 12 bases between. CDR3 region: CASSEVRGMPKNIQYF. The CDR3 DNA reads TGTGCCAGCAGTGAAGTGAGGGGGATGCCCAAAAACATTCAGTACTTC.

This rearrangement joins TRBV6-1 to TRBJ2-2; D ambiguous. Germline assignment: CDR1 MNHNS and CDR2 SASEGT. V lost 5 bases to trimming and J lost 1 base, with 11 bases between them. The CDR3 contains 15 residues. CDR3 nucleotide sequence: TGTGCCAGCAGTCCACGCGGCCTGAACACCGGGGAGCTGTTTTTT. This codes for CASSPRGLNTGELFF.

The V call is TRBV2, the J call TRBJ2-3; 11 bases are shared with TRBD2. Looked up from germline, CDR1 is SNHLY and CDR2 is FYNNEI. The CDR3 runs 15 residues. Unmatched junction bases numbered 9, after V lost 4 bases and J lost 9 bases. The CDR3, as DNA: TGTGCCAGCAGTGTGAATAGCGGGAGGGTAGAGACGCAGTATTTT. Translated, it gives CASSVNSGRVETQYF.

This chain links TRBV11-3 with TRBJ2-1, with D unclear. This CDR3 has 12 amino acids. V lost 5 bases, J lost 5 bases, and 7 bases lay in between. Germline-derived CDR1 and CDR2 are SGHNT and YENEEA. DNA of the CDR3: TGTGCCAGCAGCCCCCAAAACAATGAGCAGTTCTTC. Translation gives CASSPQNNEQFF.

The V gene is TRBV19, the J gene TRBJ2-3; perhaps TRBD1 as D (5 bases). There are 15 residues in the CDR3. CDR1 LNHDA and CDR2 SQIVND come from the germline V gene (reference sequence). V was pared by 3 bases and J by 2 bases, with 12 bases between. CDR3 sequence reads: CASSIGTGITDTQYF. CDR3 DNA: TGTGCCAGTAGTATCGGCACAGGCATCACAGATACGCAGTATTTT.

The chain combines TRBV28 with TRBJ2-3, with D perhaps matching TRBD2 (6 bases). CDR3 length: 15 residues. Trimming shortened V by 3 bases and J by 4 bases, and 14 bases separated the two germline ends. From germline, CDR1 is MDHEN and CDR2 SYDVKM. The CDR3 is CASSFMLGGSDTQYF. The CDR3 DNA reads TGTGCCAGCAGTTTTATGCTGGGGGGTTCAGATACGCAGTATTTT. The whole variable domain, remainder taken from reference TRBV28 and TRBJ2-3, is DVKVTQSSRYLVKRTGEKVFLECVQDMDHENMFWYRQDPGLGLRLIYFSYDVKMKEKGDIPEGYSVSREKKERFSLILESASTNQTSMYLCASSFMLGGSDTQYFGPGTRLTVL.

This clone showed up just a few times. The CDR3 DNA sequence: TGTGCCAGCAGCTTAAAAGGAAGCACCCAGTACTTC. Protein product: CASSLKGSTQYF. The gene calls are TRBV11-2 and TRBJ2-5; D remains unclear. Germline values: CDR1 SGHAT, CDR2 FQNNGV. Trimming took 2 bases from V and 8 from J, leaving 9 bases between them. This CDR3 comprises 12 residues.

V is TRBV7-6 and J is TRBJ2-5; 12 nucleotides match TRBD2. The CDR3 has 15 amino acids. CDR1 and CDR2 (germline): SGHVS, FNYEAQ. J was trimmed by 5 bases and V by 6 bases; bases with no gene match: 7. The CDR3 nucleotides are TGTGCCAGCAGACCAACTAGCGGGAGGATCGAGACCCAGTACTTC. Translating gives CASRPTSGRIETQYF. The whole variable domain, filled in from reference TRBV7-6 and TRBJ2-5, reads GAGVSQSPRYKVTKRGQDVALRCDPISGHVSLYWYRQALGQGPEFLTYFNYEAQQDKSGLPNDRFSAERPEGSISTLTIQRTEQRDSAMYRCASRPTSGRIETQYFGPGTRLLVL.

The V call is TRBV7-2, the J call TRBJ1-1, with 7 bases aligning to TRBD1. Germline values: CDR1 SGHTA, CDR2 FQGNSA. The CDR3 length is 13 residues. V shed 2 bases, J shed 9 bases, and the junction held 6 bases outside the gene matches. DNA of the CDR3: TGTGCCAGCAGCTTATCCCGGGACAGCCAAGCTTTCTTT. Translating it yields CASSLSRDSQAFF.

With respect to this clone: At one end the junction does not follow the germline gene, possibly because of a read error. The J gene is TRBJ2-7, the V gene TRBV5-4; the D gene could be TRBD1 or TRBD2 (5 bases each). This CDR3 comprises 13 residues. The germline V gene has CDR1 SGHNT and CDR2 YYREEE (reference sequence). This CDR3 reads CASSFPGTGPRDF. CDR3 coding DNA: TGTGCCAGCAGCTTCCCCGGAACAGGCCCGAGGGACTTC.

V usage is TRBV9 and J usage is TRBJ2-3; tentative D call: TRBD1 (5 bases). V lost 5 bases, J lost 4 bases, and 14 bases lay in between. The germline V gene encodes CDR1 SGDLS and CDR2 YYNGEE. The CDR3 length is 14 residues. The chain's CDR3 is CASSASRVADTQYF. DNA of the CDR3: TGTGCCAGCAGTGCCAGCAGGGTCGCAGATACGCAGTATTTT.

The CDR3 loop reads CASSLSTDSYEQYF. The CDR3 DNA reads TGTGCCAGCAGCTTATCGACAGATTCCTACGAGCAGTACTTC. V is TRBV11-2 and J is TRBJ2-7, with D perhaps matching TRBD1 (5 bases). Germline V lookup: CDR1 SGHAT, CDR2 FQNNGV. The CDR3 has 14 residues. V was cut by 2 bases and J by 1 base, with 9 bases left in between.

The CDR3 here is CASSQVGRQYNEQFF. The CDR3 coding sequence is TGTGCCAGCAGCCAAGTGGGCAGACAATACAATGAGCAGTTCTTC. The chain recombines TRBV14 with TRBJ2-1; D gene uncertain. The CDR3 has 15 residues. Germline assignment: CDR1 SGHDN and CDR2 FVKESK. V lost 1 base to trimming and J lost 4 bases, with 11 bases between them.

The V gene is TRBV7-9, the J gene TRBJ2-2; D is uncertain. The CDR3 extends over 16 amino acids. Trimming took 4 bases from V and 2 from J, leaving 14 bases between them. CDR1 is SEHNR and CDR2 is FQNEAQ in the germline V gene (reference sequence). CDR3 protein: CASSSTNGDNTGELFF. CDR3 nucleotides: TGTGCCAGCAGCTCCACGAACGGAGATAACACCGGGGAGCTGTTTTTT.

This chain joins TRBV7-2 and TRBJ1-3; no clear D. The germline V and J ends were trimmed by 2 bases and 4 bases, with 6 bases remaining between them. CDR1 and CDR2 from the germline V gene are SGHTA and FQGNSA. This CDR3 is 13 amino acids long. This chain's CDR3 is CASSLSGGNTIYF. CDR3 bases: TGTGCCAGCAGCTTATCCGGCGGAAACACCATATATTTT.

This rearrangement joins TRBV7-2 to TRBJ1-6; TRBD1 matches 12 bases. The germline CDR1 and CDR2 sequences are SGHTA and FQGNSA. After removal of 5 bases from V and 0 bases from J, the junction contained 5 bases not matched to a gene. This CDR3 has 18 residues. The CDR3 sequence is CASSPQGQGASYNSPLHF. Written as DNA, the CDR3 is TGTGCCAGCAGCCCCCAGGGACAGGGGGCCTCCTATAATTCACCCCTCCACTTT.

This clone has only one observation. The chain joins TRBV5-6 to TRBJ2-7; 7 nucleotides line up with TRBD1. J gave up 5 bases and V 0 bases, and 8 bases lay outside the gene matches. This CDR3 has 15 amino acids. Germline V gene sequence: CDR1 SGHDT, CDR2 YYEEEE. The CDR3: CASSLDRGLFHEQYF. In DNA, the CDR3 is TGTGCCAGCAGCTTGGACAGGGGATTATTCCACGAGCAGTACTTC. Drawing the rest from reference TRBV5-6 and TRBJ2-7, the complete variable domain is DAGVTQSPTHLIKTRGQQVTLRCSPKSGHDTVSWYQQALGQGPQFIFQYYEEEERQRGNFPDRFSGHQFPNYSSELNVNALLLGDSALYLCASSLDRGLFHEQYFGPGTRLTVT.

The chain is built from TRBV5-1 and TRBJ2-2; maybe TRBD2 (5 bases). The V and J ends lost 0 bases and 6 bases respectively, with 9 bases between them. Germline loops: CDR1 SGHRS, CDR2 YFSETQ. The CDR3 is 14 residues long. The CDR3 region has the DNA TGCGCCAGCAGCTTGGAGAGGGTTCCCGGGGAGCTGTTTTTT. Protein product: CASSLERVPGELFF.

V is TRBV28 and J is TRBJ1-6; D gene uncertain. The germline V and J ends were trimmed by 8 bases and 5 bases, with 13 bases remaining between them. Germline CDR1 and CDR2: MDHEN and SYDVKM. This CDR3 has 14 residues. The CDR3 nucleotides are TGTGCCAGCCTGGGCTCCACTAATAATTCACCCCTCCACTTT. Translation gives CASLGSTNNSPLHF.

V gene TRBV6-5 combines with J gene TRBJ2-3, with 9 bases identical to TRBD1. V shed 7 bases, J shed 6 bases, and the junction held 8 bases outside the gene matches. CDR3 length: 14 amino acids. Germline V lookup: CDR1 MNHEY, CDR2 SVGAGI. This CDR3 reads CASIASQGADTQYF. CDR3 nucleotides: TGTGCCAGCATCGCCTCACAGGGGGCGGATACGCAGTATTTT.

The gene calls are TRBV9 and TRBJ1-3, with 7 bases that match TRBD1. Germline-derived CDR1 and CDR2 are SGDLS and YYNGEE. CDR3 length: 16 amino acids. V was pared by 1 base and J by 0 bases, with 4 bases of the junction left unmatched. CDR3: CASSVQGQISGNTIYF. In nucleotides, the CDR3 is TGTGCCAGCAGCGTACAGGGACAGATCTCTGGAAACACCATATATTTT.